Reported below is one T cell receptor (beta chain). The sample comes from a study of PD-L1 blockade in urothelial cancer. The overall study: Median T cell yield per blood sample was 140,000 to 150,000 cells.

TCRdb's table, derived via immunoSEQ multiplex PCR, lists solely in-frame clones and lacks some. Here the sample spans some 120,000 clones, 65% to 85% being singletons. Time point specified: pretreatment peripheral blood. Germline trimming cut 3 bases from V and 1 base from J; bases unmatched to any gene: 10. The germline V gene encodes CDR1 LNHDA and CDR2 SQIVND (reference sequence). CDR3 size: 18 residues. The chain is built from TRBV19 and TRBJ2-3, with 10 bases aligning to TRBD2. Here the sequenced sample was PBMCs, taken around atezolizumab (anti-PD-L1) treatment. The sequence was obtained from a man aged 50 to 60 with urothelial cancer. The CDR3 spells CASSIVSWLAGGTDTQYF. CDR3 coding DNA: TGTGCCAGTAGTATTGTATCCTGGCTAGCGGGAGGCACAGATACGCAGTATTTT.